Listed below are T cell receptor beta chains from one sample, sequenced in a study of CD8 T cells in Susac syndrome. TCRdb reprocessed the immunoSEQ multiplex PCR reads with MiXCR, giving one entry per CDR3 protein. The table records 90,000 to 150,000 distinct CDR3 sequences, around 90% of them present only once. Sequenced input: CD4+ T cells from PBMCs. The receptors here all came from a human donor in good health. Both conserved end residues are part of each CDR3. The D gene is left open where the match is weak. The size field is filled for only some rows; it gives once, few, many or a size class.

j_call d_call clone_size v_call cdr3_nt cdr3_aa
TRBJ1-2 . . TRBV19 TGTGCCAGTAGTCGCAACTATGGCTACACCTTC CASSRNYGYTF
TRBJ2-1 TRBD2 . TRBV27 TGTGCCAGCAGCAAAGCTAGCGGGAGGGCCCTCGTAAATGAGCAGTTCTTC CASSKASGRALVNEQFF
TRBJ2-1 . . TRBV12-5 TGTGCTAGTGGTTTAACCGGGCAGGCTGGTTACAATGAGCAGTTCTTC CASGLTGQAGYNEQFF
TRBJ2-6 . . TRBV7-2 TGTGCCAGCAGCCTAGGGTTTTCTGGGGCCAACGTCCTGACTTTC CASSLGFSGANVLTF
TRBJ1-2 TRBD1 . TRBV20-1 TGCAGTGCTAGAATGGGACAGGGCGGCACCTTC CSARMGQGGTF
TRBJ2-1 . . TRBV9 TGTGCCAGCAGCGTACGAATCAGCTCCTACAATGAGCAGTTCTTC CASSVRISSYNEQFF
TRBJ2-1 . . TRBV7-2 TGTGCCAGCAGCTTAGTTAGGGAGGATGAGCAGTTCTTC CASSLVREDEQFF
TRBJ2-1 . . TRBV29-1 TGCAGCGTTGAACCCGCTAGTTTGGGTAGTAATGAGCAGTTCTTC CSVEPASLGSNEQFF
TRBJ2-7 TRBD1 . TRBV7-9 TGTGCCAGCAGCCCCAATGTGGGGACAGGAACCTACGAGCAGTACTTC CASSPNVGTGTYEQYF
TRBJ1-3 . . TRBV20-1 TGCAGTGCTAGTATCGGGGAAAGTTTCTCTGGAAACACCATATATTTT CSASIGESFSGNTIYF
TRBJ2-7 TRBD1 . TRBV6-4 TGTGCCAGCAGTGACTCGCCCGGGACAGGGATCTACGAGCAGTACTTC CASSDSPGTGIYEQYF
TRBJ2-7 TRBD2 . TRBV10-3 TGTGCCATCAGTTTCAGGGAGGGCCCCTACGAGCAGTACTTC CAISFREGPYEQYF
TRBJ2-7 . . TRBV7-2 TGTGCCAGCAGCTCCGACTGGACCTCTCGCGAGCAGTACTTC CASSSDWTSREQYF
TRBJ2-7 . once TRBV5-1 TGCGCCAGCAGCGAGAGCGGCTACCGCGCCTACGAGCAGTACTTC CASSESGYRAYEQYF
TRBJ2-1 TRBD2 . TRBV6-2/TRBV6-3 TGTGCCAGCAGTTGGTATAGCGGGAGTGATGAGCAGTTCTTC CASSWYSGSDEQFF
TRBJ2-1 . . TRBV29-1 TGCAGCGTTGAAAGGGGGATCGATGAGCAGTTCTTC CSVERGIDEQFF
TRBJ1-3 TRBD1 . TRBV6-6 TGTGCCAGCAGCCTCGGACAGGGTGGGAACACCATATATTTT CASSLGQGGNTIYF
TRBJ2-2 TRBD2 . TRBV20-1 TGCAGTGCTCCCCGCGCTAGCGGGGAAAACGGGGAGCTGTTTTTT CSAPRASGENGELFF
TRBJ1-2 TRBD1 once TRBV3-1 TGTGCCAGCAGCCAAGGACAGGGCTCCCGGGAGGACTTC CASSQGQGSREDF
TRBJ1-1 TRBD1 . TRBV4-2 TGTGCCAGCAGCCACGGACAGGGCAACACTGAAGCTTTCTTT CASSHGQGNTEAFF
TRBJ2-2 TRBD1 . TRBV12-3/TRBV12-4 TGTGCCAGCAGATCCTCAGGGGGCCGAACCGGGGAGCTGTTTTTT CASRSSGGRTGELFF
TRBJ2-1 . . TRBV19 TGTGCCAGTAGTATTTTCATTTCCTACAATGAGCAGTTCTTC CASSIFISYNEQFF
TRBJ2-1 . . TRBV7-9 TGTGCCAGCAGCTTAGCCATAAACGAGAATGAGCAGTTCTTC CASSLAINENEQFF
TRBJ1-3 TRBD1 . TRBV6-5 TGTGCCAGCAGATATACGGGACAGACCGGGCGGGACACCATATATTTT CASRYTGQTGRDTIYF
TRBJ1-1 TRBD1 . TRBV18 TGTGCCAGCTCACAAGACAGGGGATCCACTGAAGCTTTCTTT CASSQDRGSTEAFF
TRBJ2-3 . . TRBV7-9 TGTGCCAGCAGCCCCGGCGACTCGTTCGGAGATACGCAGTATTTT CASSPGDSFGDTQYF
TRBJ2-7 TRBD1 . TRBV7-9 TGTGCTGTCAGGGACAGGGGAGAGCAGTACTTC CAVRDRGEQYF
TRBJ2-7 TRBD2 . TRBV19 TGTGCCAGTAGTTCACCCGGGACTAAATCTCAGCAGTACTTC CASSSPGTKSQQYF
TRBJ1-6 . . TRBV29-1 TGCAGCGTTGGGGACCCGGGGAAAGCTTCACCCCTCCACTTT CSVGDPGKASPLHF
TRBJ1-1 . . TRBV2 TGTGCCAGCAGTGAAGTCGTATGGGGAGGAGATGAAGCTTTCTTT CASSEVVWGGDEAFF
TRBJ2-1 . few TRBV20-1 TGCAGTGCTAGGCCTCCTCGCCTAGGGAATGAGCAGTTCTTC CSARPPRLGNEQFF
TRBJ1-4 TRBD1 . TRBV5-6 TGTGCCAGCTTCGGACAGGGGGTTGAAAAACTGTTTTTT CASFGQGVEKLFF
TRBJ1-2 . . TRBV29-1 TGCAGCATCTGGGCAACCCGCCCATCCTATGGCTACACCTTC CSIWATRPSYGYTF
TRBJ2-1 . . TRBV7-2 TGTGCCAGCAGCTCCGGGACATATACCAACAATGAGCAGTTCTTC CASSSGTYTNNEQFF
TRBJ2-7 TRBD2 . TRBV7-2 TGTGCCAGCAGCTTATCCCCTAGCGGGCACTACGAGCAGTACTTC CASSLSPSGHYEQYF
TRBJ1-1 . . TRBV4-3 TGCGCCAGCAGCCAAGAAGTCGTCAGGGGAGGTACTGAAGCTTTCTTT CASSQEVVRGGTEAFF
TRBJ2-1 . . TRBV4-3 TGCGCCAGCAGCCAAGGAAGGGAGGCCTACAATGAGCAGTTCTTC CASSQGREAYNEQFF
TRBJ2-4 . . TRBV13 TGTGCCAGCAGCCCCCCCCAGGACGGCAAAAACATTCAGTACTTC CASSPPQDGKNIQYF
TRBJ2-7 . . TRBV20-1 TGCAGTGCTAGTGAGGGCTCCCGCTACGAGCAGTACTTC CSASEGSRYEQYF
TRBJ2-3 TRBD1 . TRBV29-1 TGCAGCGGGGGACAGGGAGGCACAGATACGCAGTATTTT CSGGQGGTDTQYF
TRBJ2-1 TRBD1 once TRBV29-1 TGCAGCGTCCATCGGGACAGAGGCTTCTTC CSVHRDRGFF
TRBJ2-7 . . TRBV7-2 TGTGCCAGCAGCTTAGAGTCCGGTGGTGGCGCCTTACTGAAGCAGTACTTC CASSLESGGGALLKQYF
TRBJ2-3 . . TRBV14 TGTGCCAGCAGCCAAGAACTGAAAGCAGATACGCAGTATTTT CASSQELKADTQYF
TRBJ1-5 . . TRBV6-2/TRBV6-3 TGTGCCAGCAGTCATCGGGGGAACCAGCATTTT CASSHRGNQHF
TRBJ2-7 . . TRBV29-1 TGCAGCGTTGCCGGGACCAGGATTCACTACGAGCAGTACTTC CSVAGTRIHYEQYF
TRBJ1-1 TRBD1 . TRBV7-8 TGTGCCAGCAGCATAGACAGGGGGCGCGGAGCTTTCTTT CASSIDRGRGAFF
TRBJ1-4 . . TRBV29-1 TGCAGCGTTTGGCTAGCCCCTAATGAAAAACTGTTTTTT CSVWLAPNEKLFF
TRBJ2-2 TRBD2 . TRBV4-1 TGCGCCAGACGACTAGCGGGGGTATCGAGCACCGGGGAGCTGTTTTTT CARRLAGVSSTGELFF
TRBJ2-1 TRBD2 . TRBV12-3/TRBV12-4 TGTGCCAGCAGTTTAATGTCTAGCGGGGTGGATGAGCAGTTCTTC CASSLMSSGVDEQFF
TRBJ2-7 . . TRBV6-1 TGTGCCAGCAGTGAACCGCGGTCCGGGGGCCTAACGGAAGAGCAGTACTTC CASSEPRSGGLTEEQYF
TRBJ2-7 TRBD1 . TRBV20-1 TGCAGTGCCCGAGGGGGGACAGGGGACCACGAGCAGTACTTC CSARGGTGDHEQYF
TRBJ2-2 . . TRBV7-7 TGTGCCAGCAGCTTAGGGAGGACCGTAGCGAACACCGGGGAGCTGTTTTTT CASSLGRTVANTGELFF
TRBJ1-2 . . TRBV7-9 TGTGCCAGCAGCCGTTGGGGAGGCGACTATGGCTACACCTTC CASSRWGGDYGYTF
TRBJ1-1 TRBD1 . TRBV6-6 TGTGCCAGCAGGGACGGACAGGGAAGAACTGAAGCTTTCTTT CASRDGQGRTEAFF
TRBJ1-2 . . TRBV20-1 TGCAGTGCTAGTACGGGAATGTATGGCTACACCTTC CSASTGMYGYTF